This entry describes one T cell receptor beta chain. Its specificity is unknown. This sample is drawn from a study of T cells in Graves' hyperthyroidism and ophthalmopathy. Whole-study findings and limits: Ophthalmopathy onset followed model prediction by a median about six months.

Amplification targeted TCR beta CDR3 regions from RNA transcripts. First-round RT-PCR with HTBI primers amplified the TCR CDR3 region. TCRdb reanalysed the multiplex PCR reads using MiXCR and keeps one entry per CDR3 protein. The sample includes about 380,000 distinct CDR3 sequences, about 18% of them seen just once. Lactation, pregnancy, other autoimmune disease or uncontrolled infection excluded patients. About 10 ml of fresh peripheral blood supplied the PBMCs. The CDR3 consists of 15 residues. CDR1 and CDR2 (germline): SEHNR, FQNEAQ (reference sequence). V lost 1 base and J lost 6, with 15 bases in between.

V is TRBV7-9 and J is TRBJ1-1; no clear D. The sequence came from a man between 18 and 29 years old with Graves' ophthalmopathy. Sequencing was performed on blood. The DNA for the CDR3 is TGTGCCAGCAGCTTAGTAGGCCCCCGAATTGCTGAAGCTTTCTTT. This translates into CASSLVGPRIAEAFF.